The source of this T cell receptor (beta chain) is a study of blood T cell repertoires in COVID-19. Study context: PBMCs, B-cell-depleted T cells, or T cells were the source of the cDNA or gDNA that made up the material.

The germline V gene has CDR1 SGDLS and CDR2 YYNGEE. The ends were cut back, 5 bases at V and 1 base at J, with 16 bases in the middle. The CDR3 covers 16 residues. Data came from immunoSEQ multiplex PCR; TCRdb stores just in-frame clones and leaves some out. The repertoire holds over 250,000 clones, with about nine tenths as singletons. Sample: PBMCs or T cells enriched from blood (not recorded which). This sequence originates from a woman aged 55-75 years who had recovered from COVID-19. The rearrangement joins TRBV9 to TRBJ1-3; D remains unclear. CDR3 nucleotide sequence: TGTGCCAGCAGTCCACCCCATTCGGGGTCTGGAAACACCATATATTTT. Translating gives CASSPPHSGSGNTIYF. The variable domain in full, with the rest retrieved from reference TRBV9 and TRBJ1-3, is DSGVTQTPKHLITATGQRVTLRCSPRSGDLSVYWYQQSLDQGLQFLIQYYNGEERAKGNILERFSAQQFPDLHSELNLSSLELGDSALYFCASSPPHSGSGNTIYFGEGSWLTVV.